Listed below are T cell receptor beta chains from one sample, sequenced in a study of T cell responses to AZD1222 COVID-19 vaccine. Sequencing used immunoSEQ multiplex PCR; TCRdb keeps in-frame clones, though not all of them. The sample contains 110,000 to 150,000 clones, more than 85% of which appear only once. Sequenced material: peripheral blood, taken on day 0 of AZD1222 vaccination. All receptors derive from an adult in good health. The CDR3 runs from the conserved cysteine through the conserved F or W. A D gene is named only where the DNA matches it firmly. Expanded clones get a size class; other rows say once, few or many, or leave the size out.

size: -; V: TRBV11-3; J: TRBJ1-3; D: -; length: 13; DNA: TGTGCCAGCAGCTCAAACCCCGGAAACACCATATATTTT; CDR3: CASSSNPGNTIYF
size: -; V: TRBV6-5; J: TRBJ2-1; D: TRBD2; length: 13; DNA: TGTGCCAGCATACTAGCGGGGGGGGATGAGCAGTTCTTC; CDR3: CASILAGGDEQFF
size: -; V: TRBV5-8; J: TRBJ1-5; D: TRBD1; length: 17; DNA: TGTGCCAGCAGCCACCGGGACAGGAATACCCTTAATCAGCCCCAGCATTTT; CDR3: CASSHRDRNTLNQPQHF
size: once; V: TRBV5-4; J: TRBJ2-7; D: -; length: 15; DNA: TGTGCCAGCAGCCCCGCCCCCGCAGCTTCCTACGAGCAGTACTTC; CDR3: CASSPAPAASYEQYF
size: -; V: TRBV12-5; J: TRBJ1-2; D: -; length: 16; DNA: TGTGCTAGTGGTAAGCCCCTCTCCAGGGGCTACGATGGCTACACCTTC; CDR3: CASGKPLSRGYDGYTF
size: -; V: TRBV7-7; J: TRBJ2-5; D: TRBD2; length: 18; DNA: TGTGCTAGCAGCTTAGGACTAGCGGGGGGGCCATGGCAAGAGACCCAGTACTTC; CDR3: CASSLGLAGGPWQETQYF
size: -; V: TRBV28; J: TRBJ2-2; D: -; length: 16; DNA: TGTGCCAGCAGTTTCATGGGTTTGCCCACGGTCGGGGAGCTGTTTTTT; CDR3: CASSFMGLPTVGELFF
size: -; V: TRBV18; J: TRBJ2-1; D: -; length: 15; DNA: TGTGCCAGCTCCCCCAGGCCGGGGAAGGATCATGAGCAGTTCTTC; CDR3: CASSPRPGKDHEQFF
size: -; V: TRBV11-2; J: TRBJ2-7; D: TRBD1; length: 14; DNA: TGTGCCAGCAGCTTAGGACAGGGGGCCTACGAGCAGTACTTC; CDR3: CASSLGQGAYEQYF
size: -; V: TRBV30; J: TRBJ1-5; D: -; length: 17; DNA: TGTGCCTGGAGTGTTATCGGAGGGGTCAACTCCAATCAGCCCCAGCATTTT; CDR3: CAWSVIGGVNSNQPQHF
size: -; V: TRBV7-9; J: TRBJ1-2; D: -; length: 13; DNA: TGTGCCAGCAGCTTAAATCAAGACTATGGCTACACCTTC; CDR3: CASSLNQDYGYTF
size: -; V: TRBV18; J: TRBJ2-1; D: TRBD2; length: 17; DNA: TGTGCCAGCTCACCAAGGGTGGCGGGGGACCAACACAATGAGCAGTTCTTC; CDR3: CASSPRVAGDQHNEQFF
size: once; V: TRBV19; J: TRBJ2-5; D: TRBD1; length: 15; DNA: TGTGCCAGTAGTCCTCTCGGGACAGGGAAGGAGACCCAGTACTTC; CDR3: CASSPLGTGKETQYF
size: -; V: TRBV28; J: TRBJ1-3; D: -; length: 16; DNA: TGTGCCAGCACCCCACCGGTACAGTTCTCTGGAAACACCATATATTTT; CDR3: CASTPPVQFSGNTIYF
size: -; V: TRBV7-9; J: TRBJ1-5; D: -; length: 13; DNA: TGTGCCAGCAGCTTGGACAGAAATCAGCCCCAGCATTTT; CDR3: CASSLDRNQPQHF
size: -; V: TRBV21-1; J: TRBJ1-1; D: -; length: 15; DNA: TGTGCCAGCAGCCCCAAGCGGGACAGGGTGGAATGGGCTTTCTTT; CDR3: CASSPKRDRVEWAFF
size: -; V: TRBV2; J: TRBJ2-5; D: TRBD2; length: 16; DNA: TGTGCCAGCAGTCGGGGAGGGAGGGATGGTCAAGAGACCCAGTACTTC; CDR3: CASSRGGRDGQETQYF
size: -; V: TRBV6-5; J: TRBJ2-7; D: TRBD1; length: 14; DNA: TGTGCCAGCAGACGGGACAGGGCAACCTACGAGCAGTACTTC; CDR3: CASRRDRATYEQYF
size: -; V: TRBV6-5; J: TRBJ1-5; D: -; length: 13; DNA: TGTGCCAGCAGTTACGGCCGGTTTCAGCCCCAGCATTTT; CDR3: CASSYGRFQPQHF
size: -; V: TRBV7-9; J: TRBJ2-5; D: TRBD2; length: 17; DNA: TGTGCCAGCAGCTTAGCGCGGTCGGCAGCGGGGGGCCAGGGGGAGTACTTC; CDR3: CASSLARSAAGGQGEYF
size: -; V: TRBV9; J: TRBJ2-5; D: -; length: 15; DNA: TGTGCCAGCAGCGTAGGCTGGGCGAGGAGAGAGACCCAGTACTTC; CDR3: CASSVGWARRETQYF
size: -; V: TRBV5-1; J: TRBJ1-2; D: TRBD1; length: 15; DNA: TGCGCCAGCAGCTATCCGGGACAGGGGGCGCGGGGCTACACCTTC; CDR3: CASSYPGQGARGYTF
size: once; V: TRBV2; J: TRBJ1-2; D: TRBD1; length: 13; DNA: TGTGCCAGCAGAGCCACAGGGGACTATGGCTACACCTTC; CDR3: CASRATGDYGYTF
size: once; V: TRBV29-1; J: TRBJ2-7; D: -; length: 13; DNA: TGCAGCGTTATGGTATCGGGACCCTACGAGCAGTACTTC; CDR3: CSVMVSGPYEQYF
size: -; V: TRBV16; J: TRBJ1-2; D: -; length: 14; DNA: TGTGCCAGCAGCCAATTCGTCGCAATCTATGGCTACACCTTC; CDR3: CASSQFVAIYGYTF
size: -; V: TRBV6-5; J: TRBJ2-1; D: TRBD2; length: 15; DNA: TGTGCCAGCAGTCGAGGCGGGGGGGCCTACAATGAGCAGTTCTTC; CDR3: CASSRGGGAYNEQFF
size: -; V: TRBV3-1/TRBV3-2; J: TRBJ1-6; D: TRBD1; length: 16; DNA: TGTGCCAGCAGCCAAGACAGGGGGCTTACTAATTCACCCCTCCACTTT; CDR3: CASSQDRGLTNSPLHF
size: -; V: TRBV7-9; J: TRBJ2-4; D: -; length: 17; DNA: TGTGCCAGCAGCTTAGAGTTGGGGTCTGCGGCCAAAAACATTCAGTACTTC; CDR3: CASSLELGSAAKNIQYF